This entry describes one T cell receptor beta chain. Antigen: not known. This specimen belongs to a study of T-cell reconstitution after alpha-beta-depleted transplantation in children. A library of TCRbeta sequences, prepared with unique molecular identifiers, was generated. TCRdb recomputed calls from the PCR reads with MiXCR, one row per CDR3 protein. The sample gives approximately 47,000 distinct CDR3 sequences, 52% of which show up once; under 40% is in the top ten. The V gene's germline CDR1 is MNHNS and CDR2 SASEGT. CDR3 length: 12 residues. The V and J ends lost 6 bases and 7 bases respectively, with 10 bases between them. Regarding the study as a whole: Newly produced T cells mostly accounted for T-cell counts and diversity one year post-transplant. Alpha-beta T cells about two months after transplant reportedly derived from several hundred expanded graft clones. Day-60 TCRbeta diversity that was high in some patients was derived from surviving recipient T cells and thymic progenitors.

The input for sequencing was peripheral blood, taken before TCRalphabeta/CD19-depleted stem cell transplant. The clonotype was recovered from a boy under three years old with SCID, due to receive a stem cell transplant. The chain recombines TRBV6-1 with TRBJ2-1; D remains ambiguous. The CDR3, as DNA: TGTGCCAGCAGGGGCGACTGGAATGAGCAGTTCTTC. It yields the protein CASRGDWNEQFF.